The 9 T cell receptor beta chains listed next were all sequenced from one sample in a study of blood T cells in healthy people across ages. A second PCR, run for roughly 7 to 12 cycles, used a sample-barcoded 5' primer plus a J-beta primer mix. TCRdb fed the 5' RACE reads into MiXCR, producing one record per CDR3 protein. This table has around 800,000 distinct CDR3 sequences, 25% to 30% appearing once. The same sample was also studied in work on T cells of mothers and their children.

What was sequenced was blood. Every receptor here comes from a boy aged 5-17 years in good health.

This clonotype was counted between two and nine times. The chain is built from TRBV27 and TRBJ1-1; 12 bases map to TRBD1. CDR1 MNHEY and CDR2 SMNVEV come from the germline V gene (reference sequence). Trimming at V came to 5 bases and at J to 7 bases, leaving 5 bases not matched to a gene. This CDR3 has 14 amino acids. In DNA form, the CDR3 reads TGTGCCAGCAGTCCCGGGACAGGGGGCTTTGAAGCTTTCTTT. This gives the protein CASSPGTGGFEAFF.

The genes are TRBV29-1 and TRBJ2-1; 11 nucleotides line up with TRBD1. V lost 0 bases and J lost 4; bases outside the gene matches: 5. Germline values: CDR1 SQVTM, CDR2 ANQGSEA. The CDR3 loop spans 16 amino acids. CDR3 DNA sequence: TGCAGCGTTGAAGATGGGACAGGGGGAAATTACAATGAGCAGTTCTTC. This encodes CSVEDGTGGNYNEQFF.

The chain links TRBV11-1 to TRBJ2-5; D is perhaps TRBD1 (6 bases). The J call may be in error: the DNA end matches TRBJ2-1 better. The CDR3 spans 14 residues. CDR1 is SGHAT and CDR2 is FQDESV in the germline V gene (reference sequence). The CDR3 nucleotides are TGTGCCAGCACACTAGACGGGACATCCCATGAGCAGTTCTTC. Protein: CASTLDGTSHEQFF.

This clonotype was recorded at least ten times. The chain links TRBV5-1 to TRBJ1-1, with 7 bases lining up with TRBD1. CDR3 size: 13 residues. The V gene end was trimmed by 7 bases and the J gene end by 0 bases; junction bases not matched to a gene: 3. Germline V gene lookup returns CDR1 SGHRS and CDR2 YFSETQ. CDR3 residues: CASGGQLNTEAFF. The CDR3 nucleotides are TGCGCCAGCGGGGGACAGTTGAACACTGAAGCTTTCTTT.

This chain joins TRBV5-6 and TRBJ2-1, with 8 positions matching TRBD1. The tail of the sequence fits TRBJ2-5 better, so the J call may be wrong. CDR1 SGHDT and CDR2 YYEEEE come from the germline V gene. The CDR3 runs to 14 residues. The CDR3 DNA sequence: TGTGCCAGCAGCAACGGACAGGGCGTCGGGACCCAGTACTTC. Amino acid sequence: CASSNGQGVGTQYF.

This clonotype was seen a handful of times. The V and J genes are TRBV7-7 and TRBJ1-6; D gene unclear. CDR3 length: 15 residues. Germline V gene data show CDR1 as SSHAT and CDR2 as FNYEAQ (reference sequence). Trimming removed 6 bases from V and 7 bases from J, with 16 bases in between. In DNA form, the CDR3 reads TGTGCCAGCAGTTCGGCCGTGACGGGGAATTCACCCCTCCACTTT. Translating gives CASSSAVTGNSPLHF.

This clonotype showed up just a few times. This chain connects TRBV9 to TRBJ2-6, with D maybe TRBD1 (6 bases). Between the trimmed V and J ends, which lost 6 bases and 5 bases, there was a span of 18 bases. CDR1 is SGDLS and CDR2 is YYNGEE in the germline V gene. The length of the CDR3 is 16 residues. The CDR3 protein is CASTPGVLSRANVLTF. The CDR3 DNA follows: TGTGCCAGCACCCCAGGGGTGTTGTCCAGGGCCAACGTCCTGACTTTC.

The V gene is TRBV21-1, the J gene TRBJ2-1; TRBD2, the table's D call, lacks a check against the DNA. TRBV21-1 is reported as a pseudogene. CDR3 length: 14 residues. CDR3 coding DNA: TGTGCCAGCAAGGGAGGGTGCATCCACAATGAGCAGTTCTTC. Protein product: CASKGGCIHNEQFF.

The table lists this clonotype with a few counts. The rearrangement links TRBV5-5 to TRBJ1-5, with D uncertain. The germline V and J ends were trimmed by 1 base and 0 bases, with 11 bases remaining between them. This CDR3 has 16 amino acids. CDR1 SGHKS and CDR2 YYEKEE come from the germline V gene (reference sequence). DNA of the CDR3: TGTGCCAGCAGCTTGCAACCGGGCAATAGCAATCAGCCCCAGCATTTT. This codes for CASSLQPGNSNQPQHF.